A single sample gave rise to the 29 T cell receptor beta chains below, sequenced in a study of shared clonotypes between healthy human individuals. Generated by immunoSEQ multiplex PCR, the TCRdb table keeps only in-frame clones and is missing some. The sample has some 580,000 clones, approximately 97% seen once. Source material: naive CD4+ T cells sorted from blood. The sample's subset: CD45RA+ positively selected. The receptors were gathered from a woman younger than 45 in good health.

CDR3 DNA: TGTGCCAGCAGCTTAATCCCTAACGGCCCCAACATTCAGTACTTC. It yields the protein CASSLIPNGPNIQYF. This chain links TRBV11-2 with TRBJ2-4; D gene ambiguous. The CDR3 has 15 amino acids. Germline V CDR1 and CDR2: SGHAT, FQNNGV. Trimming removed 2 bases at V and 7 bases at J, with 15 bases between.

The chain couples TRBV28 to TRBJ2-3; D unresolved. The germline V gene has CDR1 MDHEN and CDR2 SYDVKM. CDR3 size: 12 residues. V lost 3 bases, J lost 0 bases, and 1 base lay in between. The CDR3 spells CASSFSTDTQYF. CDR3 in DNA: TGTGCCAGCAGTTTTAGCACAGATACGCAGTATTTT.

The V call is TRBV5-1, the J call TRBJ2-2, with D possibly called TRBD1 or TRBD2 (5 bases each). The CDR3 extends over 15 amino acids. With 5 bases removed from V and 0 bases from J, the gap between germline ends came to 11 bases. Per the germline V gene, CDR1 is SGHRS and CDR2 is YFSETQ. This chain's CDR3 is CASRGVGANTGELFF. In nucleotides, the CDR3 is TGCGCCAGCAGGGGGGTGGGCGCGAACACCGGGGAGCTGTTTTTT.

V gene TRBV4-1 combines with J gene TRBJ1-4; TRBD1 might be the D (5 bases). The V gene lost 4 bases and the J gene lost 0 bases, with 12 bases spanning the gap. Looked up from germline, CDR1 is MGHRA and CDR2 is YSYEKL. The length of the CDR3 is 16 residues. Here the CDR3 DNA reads TGCGCCAGCAGCCCGGGGGTCGAAGCAACTAATGAAAAACTGTTTTTT. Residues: CASSPGVEATNEKLFF.

CDR3 DNA: TGTGCCAGCAGTTTTTGGAATGGGGCGGGAGGCCGCACAGATACGCAGTATTTT. Protein sequence: CASSFWNGAGGRTDTQYF. The rearrangement joins TRBV28 to TRBJ2-3, with 8 bases lining up with TRBD2. The CDR3 runs to 18 residues. Trimming at V came to 3 bases and at J to 1 base, leaving 12 bases not matched to a gene. Germline V CDR1 and CDR2: MDHEN, SYDVKM.

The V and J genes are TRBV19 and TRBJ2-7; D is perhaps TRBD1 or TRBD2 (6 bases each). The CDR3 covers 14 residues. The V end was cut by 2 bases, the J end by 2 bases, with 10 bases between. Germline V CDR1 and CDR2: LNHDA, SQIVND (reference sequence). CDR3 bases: TGTGCCAGTAGTATAACGGGGGCCACCTACGAGCAGTACTTC. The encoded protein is CASSITGATYEQYF.

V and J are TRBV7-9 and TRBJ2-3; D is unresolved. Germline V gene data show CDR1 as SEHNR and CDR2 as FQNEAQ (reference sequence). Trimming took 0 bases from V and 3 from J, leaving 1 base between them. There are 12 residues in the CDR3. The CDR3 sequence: CASSLATDTQYF. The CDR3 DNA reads TGTGCCAGCAGCTTAGCTACAGATACGCAGTATTTT. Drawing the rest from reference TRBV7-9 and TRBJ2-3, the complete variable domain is DTGVSQNPRHKITKRGQNVTFRCDPISEHNRLYWYRQTLGQGPEFLTYFQNEAQLEKSRLLSDRFSAERPKGSFSTLEIQRTEQGDSAMYLCASSLATDTQYFGPGTRLTVL.

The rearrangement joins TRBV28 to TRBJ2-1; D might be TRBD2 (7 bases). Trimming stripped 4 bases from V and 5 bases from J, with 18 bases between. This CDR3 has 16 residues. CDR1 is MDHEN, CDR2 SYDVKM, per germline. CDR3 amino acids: CASSSWGGGRNNEQFF. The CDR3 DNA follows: TGTGCCAGCAGTTCGTGGGGCGGGGGCCGAAACAATGAGCAGTTCTTC.

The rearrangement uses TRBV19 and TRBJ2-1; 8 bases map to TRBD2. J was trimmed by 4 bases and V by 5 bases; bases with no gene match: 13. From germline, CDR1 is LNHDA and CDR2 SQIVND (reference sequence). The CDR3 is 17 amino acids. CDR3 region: CASSPPPLSGSYNEQFF. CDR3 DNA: TGTGCCAGTAGTCCACCCCCCTTGAGCGGGAGTTACAATGAGCAGTTCTTC. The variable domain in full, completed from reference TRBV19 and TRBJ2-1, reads DGGITQSPKYLFRKEGQNVTLSCEQNLNHDAMYWYRQDPGQGLRLIYYSQIVNDFQKGDIAEGYSVSREKKESFPLTVTSAQKNPTAFYLCASSPPPLSGSYNEQFFGPGTRLTVL.

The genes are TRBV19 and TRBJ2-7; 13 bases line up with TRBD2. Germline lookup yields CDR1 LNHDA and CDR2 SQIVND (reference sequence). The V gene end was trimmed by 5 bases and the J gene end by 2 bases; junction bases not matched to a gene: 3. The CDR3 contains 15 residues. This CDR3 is CASSVTSGRAYEQYF. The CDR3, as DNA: TGTGCCAGTAGTGTAACTAGCGGGAGGGCCTACGAGCAGTACTTC. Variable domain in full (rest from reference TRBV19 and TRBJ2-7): DGGITQSPKYLFRKEGQNVTLSCEQNLNHDAMYWYRQDPGQGLRLIYYSQIVNDFQKGDIAEGYSVSREKKESFPLTVTSAQKNPTAFYLCASSVTSGRAYEQYFGPGTRLTVT.

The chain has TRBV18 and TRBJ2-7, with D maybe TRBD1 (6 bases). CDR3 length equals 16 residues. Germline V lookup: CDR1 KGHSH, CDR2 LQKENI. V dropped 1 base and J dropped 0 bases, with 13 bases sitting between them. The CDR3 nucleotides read TGTGCCAGCTCACCACAGGGAACAGGGTCCTCCTACGAGCAGTACTTC. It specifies CASSPQGTGSSYEQYF. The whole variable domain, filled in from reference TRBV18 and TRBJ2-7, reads NAGVMQNPRHLVRRRGQEARLRCSPMKGHSHVYWYRQLPEEGLKFMVYLQKENIIDESGMPKERFSAEFPKEGPSILRIQQVVRGDSAAYFCASSPQGTGSSYEQYFGPGTRLTVT.

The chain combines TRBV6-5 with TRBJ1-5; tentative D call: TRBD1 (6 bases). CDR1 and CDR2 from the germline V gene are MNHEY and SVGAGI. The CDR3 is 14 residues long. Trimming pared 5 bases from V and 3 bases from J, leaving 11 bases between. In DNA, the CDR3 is TGTGCCAGCAGTCATGACAGGTTCAATCAGCCCCAGCATTTT. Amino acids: CASSHDRFNQPQHF.

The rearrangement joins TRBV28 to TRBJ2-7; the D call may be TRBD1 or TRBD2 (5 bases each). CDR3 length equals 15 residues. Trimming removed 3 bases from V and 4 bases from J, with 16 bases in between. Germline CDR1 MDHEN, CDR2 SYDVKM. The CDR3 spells CASSFSPGTHYEQYF. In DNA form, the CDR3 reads TGTGCCAGCAGTTTTAGCCCAGGGACCCATTACGAGCAGTACTTC.

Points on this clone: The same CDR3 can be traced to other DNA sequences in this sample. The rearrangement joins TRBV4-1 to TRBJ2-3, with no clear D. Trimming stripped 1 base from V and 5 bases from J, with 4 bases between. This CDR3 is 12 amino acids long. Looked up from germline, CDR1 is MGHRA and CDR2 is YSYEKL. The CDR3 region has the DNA TGCGCCAGCAGCCAAGTTCGAGATACGCAGTATTTT. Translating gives CASSQVRDTQYF.

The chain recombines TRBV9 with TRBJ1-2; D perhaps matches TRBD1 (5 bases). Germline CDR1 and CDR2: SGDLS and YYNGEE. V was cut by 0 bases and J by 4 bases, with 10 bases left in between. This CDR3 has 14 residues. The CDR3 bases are TGTGCCAGCAGCGTAGCATGGGACCCCTATGGCTACACCTTC. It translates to CASSVAWDPYGYTF.

For the CDR3, the DNA is TGTGCCAGCAGCGGTCGGTGGGGCTCATCTAATGAAAAACTGTTTTTT. Protein product: CASSGRWGSSNEKLFF. This sequence joins TRBV9 and TRBJ1-4; D may be TRBD1 (5 bases). CDR1 SGDLS and CDR2 YYNGEE come from the germline V gene. V gave up 3 bases and J gave up 3 bases, with 15 bases separating them. The CDR3 consists of 16 residues.

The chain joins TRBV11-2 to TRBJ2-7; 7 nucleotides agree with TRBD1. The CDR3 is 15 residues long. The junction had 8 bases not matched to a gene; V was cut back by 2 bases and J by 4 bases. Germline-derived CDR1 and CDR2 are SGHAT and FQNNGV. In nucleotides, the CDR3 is TGTGCCAGCAGCTTAAAGGACAGGAGTTGGTACGAGCAGTACTTC. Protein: CASSLKDRSWYEQYF. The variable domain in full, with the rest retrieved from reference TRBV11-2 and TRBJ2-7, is EAGVAQSPRYKIIEKRQSVAFWCNPISGHATLYWYQQILGQGPKLLIQFQNNGVVDDSQLPKDRFSAERLKGVDSTLKIQPAKLEDSAVYLCASSLKDRSWYEQYFGPGTRLTVT.

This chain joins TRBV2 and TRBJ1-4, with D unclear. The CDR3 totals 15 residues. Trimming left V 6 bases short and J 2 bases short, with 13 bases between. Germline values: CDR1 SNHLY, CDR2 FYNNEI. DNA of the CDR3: TGTGCCAGCAGACGCACGGGGTCCACTAATGAAAAACTGTTTTTT. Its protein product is CASRRTGSTNEKLFF.

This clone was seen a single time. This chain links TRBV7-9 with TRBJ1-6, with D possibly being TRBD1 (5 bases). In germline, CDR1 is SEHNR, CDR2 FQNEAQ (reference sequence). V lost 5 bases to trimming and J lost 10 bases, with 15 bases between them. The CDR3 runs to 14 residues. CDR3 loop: CASSGQGKDSPLHF. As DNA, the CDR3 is TGTGCCAGCAGCGGACAAGGGAAGGACTCACCCCTCCACTTT.

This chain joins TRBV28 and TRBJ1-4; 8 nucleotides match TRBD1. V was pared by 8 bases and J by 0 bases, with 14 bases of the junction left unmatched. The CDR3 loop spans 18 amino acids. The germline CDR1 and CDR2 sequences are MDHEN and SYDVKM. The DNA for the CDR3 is TGTGCCAGCCGAAATATCAGACAGGGGTCTGCAACTAATGAAAAACTGTTTTTT. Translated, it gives CASRNIRQGSATNEKLFF.

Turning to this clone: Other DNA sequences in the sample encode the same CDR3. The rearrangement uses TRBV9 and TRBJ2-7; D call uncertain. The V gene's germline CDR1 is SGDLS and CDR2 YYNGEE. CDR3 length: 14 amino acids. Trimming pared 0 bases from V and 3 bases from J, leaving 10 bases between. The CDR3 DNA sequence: TGTGCCAGCAGCGTAGGTGACGGCGACTACGAGCAGTACTTC. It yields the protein CASSVGDGDYEQYF.

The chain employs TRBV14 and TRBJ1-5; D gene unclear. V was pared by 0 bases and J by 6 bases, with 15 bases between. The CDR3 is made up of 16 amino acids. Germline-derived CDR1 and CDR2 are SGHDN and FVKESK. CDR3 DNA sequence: TGTGCCAGCAGCCAAGAGTCGTGGGTTCGGGGTCAGCCCCAGCATTTT. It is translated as CASSQESWVRGQPQHF.

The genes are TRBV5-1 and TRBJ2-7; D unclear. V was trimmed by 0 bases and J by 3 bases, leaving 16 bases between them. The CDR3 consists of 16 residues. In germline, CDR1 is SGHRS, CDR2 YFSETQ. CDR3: CASSLAETGSGYEQYF. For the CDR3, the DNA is TGCGCCAGCAGCTTGGCCGAGACCGGATCGGGCTACGAGCAGTACTTC. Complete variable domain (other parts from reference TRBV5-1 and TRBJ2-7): KAGVTQTPRYLIKTRGQQVTLSCSPISGHRSVSWYQQTPGQGLQFLFEYFSETQRNKGNFPGRFSGRQFSNSRSEMNVSTLELGDSALYLCASSLAETGSGYEQYFGPGTRLTVT.

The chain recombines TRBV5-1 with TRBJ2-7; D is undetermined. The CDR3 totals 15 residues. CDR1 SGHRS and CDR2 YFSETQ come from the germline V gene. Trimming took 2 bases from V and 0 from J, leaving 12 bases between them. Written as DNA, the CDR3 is TGCGCCAGCAGCTTATTGACCAGTAGCTCCTACGAGCAGTACTTC. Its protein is CASSLLTSSSYEQYF. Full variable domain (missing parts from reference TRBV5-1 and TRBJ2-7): KAGVTQTPRYLIKTRGQQVTLSCSPISGHRSVSWYQQTPGQGLQFLFEYFSETQRNKGNFPGRFSGRQFSNSRSEMNVSTLELGDSALYLCASSLLTSSSYEQYFGPGTRLTVT.

The CDR3 loop is CASSPLDRTPYGYTF. The CDR3 coding sequence is TGTGCCAGCTCACCTTTGGACAGGACCCCATATGGCTACACCTTC. V usage is TRBV18 and J usage is TRBJ1-2; TRBD1 matches 7 bases. The V gene's germline CDR1 is KGHSH and CDR2 LQKENI. The CDR3 totals 15 residues. The trim removed 3 bases at V and 5 bases at J, leaving 9 bases unmatched.

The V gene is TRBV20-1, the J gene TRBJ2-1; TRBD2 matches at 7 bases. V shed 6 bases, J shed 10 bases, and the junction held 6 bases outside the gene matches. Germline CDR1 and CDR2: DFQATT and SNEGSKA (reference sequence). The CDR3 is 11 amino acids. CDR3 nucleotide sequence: TGCAGTGCCGAAAAGGGAGGGGAGCAGTTCTTC. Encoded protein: CSAEKGGEQFF.

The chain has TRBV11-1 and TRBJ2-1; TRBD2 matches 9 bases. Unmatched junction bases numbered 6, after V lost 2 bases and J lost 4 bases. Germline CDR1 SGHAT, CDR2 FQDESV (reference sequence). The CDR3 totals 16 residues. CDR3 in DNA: TGTGCCAGCAGCTTATTACCGCGGGAGGGTTACAATGAGCAGTTCTTC. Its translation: CASSLLPREGYNEQFF.

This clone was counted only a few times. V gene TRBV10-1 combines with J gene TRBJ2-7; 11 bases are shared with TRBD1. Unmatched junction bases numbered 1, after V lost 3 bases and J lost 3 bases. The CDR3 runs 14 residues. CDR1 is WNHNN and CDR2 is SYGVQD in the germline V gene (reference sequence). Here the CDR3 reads CASSEGTGGYEQYF. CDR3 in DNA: TGCGCCAGCAGTGAAGGGACAGGGGGCTACGAGCAGTACTTC.

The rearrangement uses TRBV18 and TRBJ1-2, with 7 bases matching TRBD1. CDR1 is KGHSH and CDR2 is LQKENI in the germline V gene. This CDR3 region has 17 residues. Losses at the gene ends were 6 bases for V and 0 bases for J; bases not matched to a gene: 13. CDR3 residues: CASSKGTAIGPNYGYTF. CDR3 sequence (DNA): TGTGCCAGCTCGAAAGGGACAGCCATCGGACCTAACTATGGCTACACCTTC. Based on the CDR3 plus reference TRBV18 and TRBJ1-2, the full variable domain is NAGVMQNPRHLVRRRGQEARLRCSPMKGHSHVYWYRQLPEEGLKFMVYLQKENIIDESGMPKERFSAEFPKEGPSILRIQQVVRGDSAAYFCASSKGTAIGPNYGYTFGSGTRLTVV.